This T cell receptor beta chain came from a study of immune cell composition in non-small cell lung cancer. Study-level results: No significant correlation existed between pack-years smoked and tumour clonality. Tumour-associated clones >0.5% occurred in roughly 30% of adenocarcinomas, over 60% of squamous.

DNA was extracted from unsorted cell suspensions stored frozen. About this clone itself: Its antigen is undetermined.

Germline V gene lookup returns CDR1 SGHVS and CDR2 FNYEAQ. The CDR3 loop spans 14 amino acids. Trimming left V 5 bases short and J 2 bases short, with 9 bases between. Sequencing was performed with immunoSEQ multiplex PCR; in TCRdb, only in-frame clones are kept and a portion is missing. Of about 11,000 clones in the sample, 50% to 75% are singletons; the top ten hold about 18%. The receptor was isolated from a human donor with non-small cell lung cancer. The specimen sequenced was lung tumor tissue. This chain links TRBV7-6 with TRBJ1-4; D may be TRBD1 (5 bases). The CDR3 protein is CASSPTDTNEKLFF. DNA of the CDR3: TGTGCCAGCAGCCCGACAGATACTAATGAAAAACTGTTTTTT.